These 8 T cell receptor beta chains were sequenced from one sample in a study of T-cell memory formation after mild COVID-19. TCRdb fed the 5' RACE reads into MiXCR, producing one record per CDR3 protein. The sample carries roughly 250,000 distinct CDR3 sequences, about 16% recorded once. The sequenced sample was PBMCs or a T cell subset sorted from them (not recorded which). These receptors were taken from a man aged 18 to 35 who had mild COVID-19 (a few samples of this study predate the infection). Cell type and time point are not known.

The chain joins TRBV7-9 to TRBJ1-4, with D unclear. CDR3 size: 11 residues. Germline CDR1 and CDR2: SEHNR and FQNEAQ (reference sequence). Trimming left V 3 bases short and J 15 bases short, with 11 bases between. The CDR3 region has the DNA TGTGCCAGCAGCTTGTCAAATAGATTGTTTTTT. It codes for CASSLSNRLFF. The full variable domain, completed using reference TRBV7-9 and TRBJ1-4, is DTGVSQNPRHKITKRGQNVTFRCDPISEHNRLYWYRQTLGQGPEFLTYFQNEAQLEKSRLLSDRFSAERPKGSFSTLEIQRTEQGDSAMYLCASSLSNRLFFGSGTQLSVL.

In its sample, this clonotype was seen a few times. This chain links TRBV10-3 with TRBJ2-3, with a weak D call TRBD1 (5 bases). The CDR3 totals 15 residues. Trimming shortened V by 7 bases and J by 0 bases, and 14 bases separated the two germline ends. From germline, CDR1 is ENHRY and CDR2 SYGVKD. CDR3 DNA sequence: TGTGCCATCAAGGGGAACGCTGCTAGCACAGATACGCAGTATTTT. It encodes CAIKGNAASTDTQYF.

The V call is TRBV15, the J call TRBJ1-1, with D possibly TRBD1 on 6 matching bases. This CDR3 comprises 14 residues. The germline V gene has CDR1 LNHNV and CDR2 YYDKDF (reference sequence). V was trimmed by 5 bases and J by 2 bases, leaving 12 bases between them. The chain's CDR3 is CATSFSRGNTEAFF. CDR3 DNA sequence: TGTGCCACCAGCTTCTCCAGGGGCAACACTGAAGCTTTCTTT.

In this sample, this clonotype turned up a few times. CDR3 loop: CSASGDTEAFF. The CDR3 DNA reads as TGCAGTGCTAGTGGTGACACTGAAGCTTTCTTT. The rearrangement uses TRBV20-1 and TRBJ1-1; D remains unclear. Looked up from germline, CDR1 is DFQATT and CDR2 is SNEGSKA (reference sequence). V was pared by 3 bases and J by 3 bases, with 5 bases between. The CDR3 is 11 residues long.

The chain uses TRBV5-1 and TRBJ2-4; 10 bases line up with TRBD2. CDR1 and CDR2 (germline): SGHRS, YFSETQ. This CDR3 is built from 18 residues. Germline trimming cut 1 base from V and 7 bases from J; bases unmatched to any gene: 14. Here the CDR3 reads CASSLHFSGGPEGNIQYF. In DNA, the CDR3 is TGCGCCAGCAGCTTGCACTTTAGCGGGGGGCCTGAGGGGAACATTCAGTACTTC.

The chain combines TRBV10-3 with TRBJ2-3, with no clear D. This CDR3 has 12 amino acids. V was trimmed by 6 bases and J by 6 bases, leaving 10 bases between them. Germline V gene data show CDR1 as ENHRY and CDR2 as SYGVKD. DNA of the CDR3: TGTGCCATCAGCTCGCGTGGGGATACGCAGTATTTT. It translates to CAISSRGDTQYF.

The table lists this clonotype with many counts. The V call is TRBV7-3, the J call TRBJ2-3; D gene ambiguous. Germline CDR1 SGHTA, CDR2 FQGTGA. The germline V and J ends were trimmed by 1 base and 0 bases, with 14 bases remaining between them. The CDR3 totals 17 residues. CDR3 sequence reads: CASSLISAITSTDTQYF. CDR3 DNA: TGTGCCAGCAGCTTAATCTCGGCTATCACTAGCACAGATACGCAGTATTTT.

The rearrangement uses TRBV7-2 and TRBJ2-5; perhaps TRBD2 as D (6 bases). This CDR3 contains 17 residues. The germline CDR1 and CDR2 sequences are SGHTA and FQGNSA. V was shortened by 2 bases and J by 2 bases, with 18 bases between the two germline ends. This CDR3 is CASSLRSPGGGQETQYF. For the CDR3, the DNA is TGTGCCAGCAGCTTACGGTCGCCGGGCGGAGGGCAAGAGACCCAGTACTTC.